The rows below give T cell receptor beta chains drawn from one sample of a study of a mutant IDH1 vaccine in newly diagnosed glioma. Clones were sequenced by immunoSEQ multiplex PCR, and TCRdb holds only the in-frame ones, with some missing. Here the sample spans roughly 40,000 clones, around 93% being singletons. No antigen has been assigned to these receptors. The specimen was PBMCs, collected from a glioma patient whose treatment included an IDH1 peptide vaccine. These receptors were obtained from a man aged 50 to 59 with glioma. Both conserved end residues are part of each CDR3. A D gene is named only where the DNA matches it firmly. Some rows have no size entry. The others give once, few or many, or a class for an expanded clone.

v_call: TRBV6-5; d_call: NA; j_call: TRBJ1-5; clone_size: once; cdr3_aa: CASSYSQGSNQPQHF; cdr3_nt: TGTGCCAGCAGTTACTCACAGGGTAGTAACCAGCCCCAGCATTTT
v_call: TRBV4-1; d_call: NA; j_call: TRBJ2-7; clone_size: NA; cdr3_aa: CASSLGERTTYEQYF; cdr3_nt: TGCGCCAGCAGCCTGGGGGAGCGGACTACCTACGAGCAGTACTTC
v_call: TRBV27; d_call: NA; j_call: TRBJ1-2; clone_size: NA; cdr3_aa: CASSLSVGNGYTF; cdr3_nt: TGTGCCAGCAGTTTATCTGTGGGGAATGGCTACACCTTC
v_call: TRBV28; d_call: NA; j_call: TRBJ1-5; clone_size: NA; cdr3_aa: CASIAAGAYSNQPQHF; cdr3_nt: TGTGCCAGCATAGCCGCAGGGGCATATAGCAATCAGCCCCAGCATTTT
v_call: TRBV11-1; d_call: NA; j_call: TRBJ2-3; clone_size: NA; cdr3_aa: CASSPTPGPTDTQYF; cdr3_nt: TGTGCCAGCAGCCCCACTCCGGGGCCCACAGATACGCAGTATTTT
v_call: TRBV30; d_call: NA; j_call: TRBJ2-7; clone_size: NA; cdr3_aa: CAWSPFRGYEQYF; cdr3_nt: TGTGCCTGGAGTCCGTTCCGGGGCTACGAGCAGTACTTC
v_call: TRBV6-4; d_call: TRBD2; j_call: TRBJ2-1; clone_size: NA; cdr3_aa: CASSDSGTSGGNEQFF; cdr3_nt: TGTGCCAGCAGTGACTCCGGGACTAGCGGGGGGAATGAGCAGTTCTTC
v_call: TRBV11-2; d_call: NA; j_call: TRBJ1-3; clone_size: NA; cdr3_aa: CASRHWAATSGNTIYF; cdr3_nt: TGTGCCAGCAGGCATTGGGCGGCCACCTCTGGAAACACCATATATTTT
v_call: TRBV6-5; d_call: NA; j_call: TRBJ1-2; clone_size: NA; cdr3_aa: CASTSSQSYGYTF; cdr3_nt: TGTGCCAGCACCTCTTCACAGTCCTATGGCTACACCTTC
v_call: TRBV29-1; d_call: NA; j_call: TRBJ1-1; clone_size: NA; cdr3_aa: CSAGRRTEAFF; cdr3_nt: TGCAGCGCCGGAAGACGGACTGAAGCTTTCTTT